This is a list of T cell receptor beta chains from one sample in a study of T cell responses to AZD1222 COVID-19 vaccine. Method: immunoSEQ multiplex PCR; TCRdb's copy keeps in-frame clones and lacks some. The sample includes more than 150,000 clones, over 80% of them seen just once. The source was peripheral blood, collected on day 0 of AZD1222 vaccination. The receptors were gathered from an adult in good health. Both conserved end residues are part of each CDR3.

v_gene: TRBV7-2; j_gene: TRBJ2-1; CDR3aa: CASSLGNEQFF
v_gene: TRBV6-5; j_gene: TRBJ2-1; CDR3aa: CASSYSGTRSNEQFF
v_gene: TRBV24-1; j_gene: TRBJ2-1; CDR3aa: CATSDSVKREGSNEQFF
v_gene: TRBV6-1; j_gene: TRBJ2-3; CDR3aa: CASSAGQGASTDTQYF
v_gene: TRBV7-2; j_gene: TRBJ1-1; CDR3aa: CASSLDTEAFF
v_gene: TRBV7-9; j_gene: TRBJ2-1; CDR3aa: CASSLVILRTRTYNEQFF
v_gene: TRBV18; j_gene: TRBJ2-2; CDR3aa: CASSPGRLTGELFF
v_gene: TRBV27; j_gene: TRBJ2-2; CDR3aa: CAIRIPSGELFF
v_gene: TRBV18; j_gene: TRBJ2-2; CDR3aa: CASSPQGGNTGELFF
v_gene: TRBV5-5; j_gene: TRBJ1-3; CDR3aa: CASSLADSGNTIYF
v_gene: TRBV6-5; j_gene: TRBJ2-7; CDR3aa: CASSPGPSSSYEQYF
v_gene: TRBV10-3; j_gene: TRBJ1-1; CDR3aa: CAISEPSGANTEAFF
v_gene: TRBV30; j_gene: TRBJ2-1; CDR3aa: CAWSSGGDNEQFF
v_gene: TRBV7-6; j_gene: TRBJ1-3; CDR3aa: CASTLQQDSGNTIYF
v_gene: TRBV7-9; j_gene: TRBJ2-1; CDR3aa: CASSFRDEQFF
v_gene: TRBV18; j_gene: TRBJ1-2; CDR3aa: CASSPRTGIALVYGDGYTF
v_gene: TRBV5-4; j_gene: TRBJ2-1; CDR3aa: CASSLEGGGEQFF
v_gene: TRBV2; j_gene: TRBJ1-1; CDR3aa: CASSDTSIASFF
v_gene: TRBV19; j_gene: TRBJ2-5; CDR3aa: CASGTDVQETQYF
v_gene: TRBV5-1; j_gene: TRBJ2-6; CDR3aa: CASSLEGNSGANVLTF
v_gene: TRBV4-1; j_gene: TRBJ1-1; CDR3aa: CASSQDGDTEAFF
v_gene: TRBV27; j_gene: TRBJ1-2; CDR3aa: CASSSSTGAGYTF
v_gene: TRBV18; j_gene: TRBJ1-1; CDR3aa: CASSTRTGETEAFF
v_gene: TRBV28; j_gene: TRBJ1-2; CDR3aa: CASSLGDRANYGYTF
v_gene: TRBV27; j_gene: TRBJ2-7; CDR3aa: CASRLRSSYEQYF
v_gene: TRBV19; j_gene: TRBJ2-7; CDR3aa: CASAAGVVSYEQYF
v_gene: TRBV29-1; j_gene: TRBJ2-5; CDR3aa: CSVEDQETQYF
v_gene: TRBV6-5; j_gene: TRBJ2-7; CDR3aa: CASSSRQGHYEQYF
v_gene: TRBV28; j_gene: TRBJ1-1; CDR3aa: CASSLVPGVGTEAFF
v_gene: TRBV29-1; j_gene: TRBJ1-1; CDR3aa: CSVVWGGAEAFF
v_gene: TRBV9; j_gene: TRBJ2-2; CDR3aa: CASSVLKNPGELFF
v_gene: TRBV27; j_gene: TRBJ2-3; CDR3aa: CASKSTDTQYF